The TCR beta chain under discussion was sequenced for a study of blood T cell repertoires in COVID-19. Study summary: Researchers got acute and convalescent COVID-19 samples from the United States, Italy and Spain. PBMCs, B-cell-depleted T cells, or T cells were the source of the cDNA or gDNA that made up the material.

CDR1 is MDHEN, CDR2 SYDVKM, per germline. The junction had 8 bases not matched to a gene; V was cut back by 5 bases and J by 5 bases. This CDR3 is 14 amino acids long. The study assigned cohorts using participant-reported clinical history. Each recovered donor of Cohort 3 presented with two negative PCRs, clearance, or symptom resolution. Repertoires were generated with immunoSEQ multiplex PCR, while TCRdb's copy carries only in-frame clones and drops some. The profile covers hundreds of thousands of clones, with 75% to 90% appearing a single time and around 1% taken by the ten largest. The rearrangement links TRBV28 to TRBJ1-2; TRBD1 aligns across 7 bases. The TCR originated in a man aged 18 to 29 who had recovered from COVID-19. Sequenced material: PBMCs or T cells enriched from blood (not recorded which). CDR3 protein: CASSPRDRAYGYTF. DNA of the CDR3: TGTGCCAGCAGTCCCCGGGACAGAGCATATGGCTACACCTTC.